Listed here are 5 T cell receptor beta chains from one sample, sequenced in a study of immune cell composition in non-small cell lung cancer. Normal lung was sampled as far from the tumour as possible, at least 3 cm. The table came from immunoSEQ multiplex PCR; TCRdb's copy has only in-frame clones and leaves some out. The table includes about 3,100 clones, around three quarters detected once. Sequencing was performed on non-adjacent lung tissue. All receptors derive from a human donor with non-small cell lung cancer. The donor label of this sample is uncertain.

The rearrangement links TRBV7-2 to TRBJ2-5; 8 positions match TRBD2. The CDR3 has 15 residues. The ends lost 3 bases at V and 4 bases at J; junction bases unmatched: 7. Germline-derived CDR1 and CDR2 are SGHTA and FQGNSA. The CDR3: CASSFQAGVRETQYF. CDR3 sequence (DNA): TGTGCCAGCAGCTTCCAAGCGGGAGTGCGAGAGACCCAGTACTTC.

V gene TRBV7-9 combines with J gene TRBJ1-1; possibly TRBD1 for D (5 bases). The CDR3 extends over 12 amino acids. The germline V gene has CDR1 SEHNR and CDR2 FQNEAQ (reference sequence). V shed 4 bases and J shed 7 bases, with 10 bases lying between them. This CDR3 is CASSYDRFEAFF. Here the CDR3 DNA reads TGTGCCAGCAGCTACGACAGATTTGAAGCTTTCTTT.

CDR3 protein: CASSLQGRGTEAFF. The CDR3 nucleotides are TGTGCCAGCAGTTTACAGGGGAGGGGAACTGAAGCTTTCTTT. The genes are TRBV28 and TRBJ1-1; D perhaps matches TRBD1 (6 bases). Per germline, CDR1 MDHEN and CDR2 SYDVKM. CDR3 size: 14 residues. The V gene lost 2 bases and the J gene lost 5 bases, with 12 bases spanning the gap. The full variable domain, in which reference TRBV28 and TRBJ1-1 provide the parts outside the CDR3, is DVKVTQSSRYLVKRTGEKVFLECVQDMDHENMFWYRQDPGLGLRLIYFSYDVKMKEKGDIPEGYSVSREKKERFSLILESASTNQTSMYLCASSLQGRGTEAFFGQGTRLTVV.

The rearrangement uses TRBV2 and TRBJ1-3, with a weak D call TRBD1 (5 bases). This CDR3 has 15 amino acids. CDR1 and CDR2 from the germline V gene are SNHLY and FYNNEI. Trimming took off 0 bases at V and 3 bases at J, with 9 bases between the two ends. CDR3: CASSEATERGNTIYF. In DNA form, the CDR3 reads TGTGCCAGCAGTGAAGCGACAGAACGTGGAAACACCATATATTTT.

The CDR3 nucleotides read TGTGCCAGCAGCCCTCAAGCCCCAGGCACCCCTCTCTACGAGCAGTACTTC. Protein product: CASSPQAPGTPLYEQYF. This chain links TRBV7-2 with TRBJ2-7; D remains unclear. The CDR3 totals 17 residues. Germline-derived CDR1 and CDR2 are SGHTA and FQGNSA. V was cut by 5 bases and J by 3 bases, with 23 bases left in between.